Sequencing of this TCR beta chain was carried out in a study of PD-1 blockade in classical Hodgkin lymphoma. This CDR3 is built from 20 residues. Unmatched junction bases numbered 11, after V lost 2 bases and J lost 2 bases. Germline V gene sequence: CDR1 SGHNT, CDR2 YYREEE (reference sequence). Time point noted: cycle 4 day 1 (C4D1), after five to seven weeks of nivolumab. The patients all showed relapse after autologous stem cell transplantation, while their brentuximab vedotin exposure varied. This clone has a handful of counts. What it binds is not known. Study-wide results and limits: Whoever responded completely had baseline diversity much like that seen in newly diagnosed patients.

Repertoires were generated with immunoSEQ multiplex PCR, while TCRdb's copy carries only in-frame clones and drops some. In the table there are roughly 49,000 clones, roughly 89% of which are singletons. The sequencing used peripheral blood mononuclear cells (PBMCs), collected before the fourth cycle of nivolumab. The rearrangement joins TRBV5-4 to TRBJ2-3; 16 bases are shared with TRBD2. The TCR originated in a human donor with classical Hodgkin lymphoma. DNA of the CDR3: TGTGCCAGCAGCTTCGGGACTAGCGGGAGGGCCTTGGGGGTCACAGATACGCAGTATTTT. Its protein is CASSFGTSGRALGVTDTQYF.